This T cell receptor beta chain appears in the sequencing data of a study of CD8+ T cells in alopecia areata. Whole-study results and caveats: Greater clonality was observed in lesional scalp samples, especially alopecia totalis/universalis, versus normal scalp. Sequencing of scalp samples also includes resident alphabeta T cells from normal skin.

Extracted RNA was reverse transcribed, and the resulting cDNA served as sequencing template. Profiling relied on immunoSEQ multiplex PCR, and the TCRdb table lists in-frame clones only, not all of them. The repertoire holds about 110,000 clones, approximately 59% seen once, with roughly 20% in the top ten. A word on this clone: Its target is not known.

Trimming cost V 1 base and J 2 bases, with 7 bases left between them. Per germline, CDR1 GTSNPN and CDR2 SVGIG (reference sequence). CDR3 length equals 13 residues. Material for sequencing was CD8+ T cells sorted from blood. V is TRBV30 and J is TRBJ2-3, with D tentatively TRBD2 (5 bases). This receptor was identified in a human donor in good health. CDR3 amino acids: CAWSEDSTDTQYF. The DNA for the CDR3 is TGTGCCTGGAGTGAGGACTCCACAGATACGCAGTATTTT. Full variable domain (outside the CDR3, taken from reference TRBV30 and TRBJ2-3): SQTIHQWPATLVQPVGSPLSLECTVEGTSNPNLYWYRQAAGRGLQLLFYSVGIGQISSEVPQNLSASRPQDRQFILSSKKLLLSDSGFYLCAWSEDSTDTQYFGPGTRLTVL.